These 2 T cell receptor beta chains originate from one sample sequenced in a study of healthy donors' naive CD4 and CD8 T cells. A linear amplification protocol produced the TCR libraries from 500 ng of total RNA. Via MiXCR, TCRdb re-called the reads, giving one row per CDR3 protein. In the table there are 180,000 or so distinct CDR3 sequences, over 60% of which are singletons. Specimen: naive CD4+ and CD8+ T cells sorted from blood, pooled from several donors. These receptor sequences come from a pool of human donors in good health; the sample pools cells from several healthy donors.

This chain's CDR3 is CAWSADSTEAFF. Written as DNA, the CDR3 is TGTGCCTGGAGTGCCGACAGCACTGAAGCTTTCTTT. The rearrangement joins TRBV30 to TRBJ1-1; a weak D match, TRBD1 (5 bases). Looked up from germline, CDR1 is GTSNPN and CDR2 is SVGIG (reference sequence). V was shortened by 1 base and J by 4 bases, with 7 bases between the two germline ends. The CDR3 covers 12 residues.

The CDR3 loop reads CAWGTRYSPLHF. CDR3 DNA: TGTGCCTGGGGGACTAGGTATTCACCCCTCCACTTT. V and J are TRBV30 and TRBJ1-6; D perhaps matches TRBD1 (5 bases). The CDR3 has 12 amino acids. The germline V gene encodes CDR1 GTSNPN and CDR2 SVGIG (reference sequence). V shed 5 bases and J shed 8 bases, with 10 bases lying between them.